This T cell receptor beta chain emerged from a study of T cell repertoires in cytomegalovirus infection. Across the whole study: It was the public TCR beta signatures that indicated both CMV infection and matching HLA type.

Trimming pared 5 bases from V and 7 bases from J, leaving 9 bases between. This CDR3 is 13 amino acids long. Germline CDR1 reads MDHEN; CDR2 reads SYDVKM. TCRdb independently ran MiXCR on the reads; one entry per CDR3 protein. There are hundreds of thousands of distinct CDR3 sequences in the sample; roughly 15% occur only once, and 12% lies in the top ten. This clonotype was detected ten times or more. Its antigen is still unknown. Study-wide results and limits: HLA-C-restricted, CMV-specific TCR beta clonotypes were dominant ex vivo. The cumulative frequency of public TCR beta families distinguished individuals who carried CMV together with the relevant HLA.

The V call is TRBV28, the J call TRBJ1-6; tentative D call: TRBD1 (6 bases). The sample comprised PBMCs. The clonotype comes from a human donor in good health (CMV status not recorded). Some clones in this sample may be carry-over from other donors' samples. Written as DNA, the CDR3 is TGTGCCAGCAGTACTAGGGGGAATTCACCCCTCCACTTT. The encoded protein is CASSTRGNSPLHF.